This TCR beta chain is drawn from a study of cytomegalovirus exposure and HLA in healthy donors. The study drew the donors from its approximately 110-subject validation cohort, separate from the approximately 700-subject first cohort. Clones were sequenced by immunoSEQ multiplex PCR, and TCRdb holds only the in-frame ones, with some missing. The table includes some 85,000 clones, roughly 95% detected once. Notes on the study in general: Rarity held for most TCR sequences, but there were some public TCRs that occurred in many donors.

V shed 8 bases and J 5 bases; nucleotides not matched to a gene: 8. Germline V CDR1 and CDR2: MNHEY, SMNVEV (reference sequence). The CDR3 covers 15 residues. Comments on this clone: Its matching antigen is unknown.

The sample consisted of PBMCs. The V call is TRBV27, the J call TRBJ2-2; TRBD1 agrees at 10 bases. This clonotype was sampled from a woman aged 18-29 years in good health and CMV-seronegative. Here the CDR3 reads CASGPSGQGTGELFF. In DNA, the CDR3 is TGTGCCAGCGGGCCGTCGGGACAGGGGACCGGGGAGCTGTTTTTT.